The clone carrying this T cell receptor (beta chain) was detected many times. As yet, its antigen is unknown. CDR1 is WSHSY, CDR2 SAAADI, per germline. V was clipped by 7 bases and J by 0 bases, with 18 bases between them. This CDR3 spans 16 amino acids. Amplified TCR beta CDR3 regions derived from RNA transcripts. The HTBI primer set served for first-round RT-PCR of the TCR CDR3. Each CDR3 protein gets one entry after TCRdb re-called the multiplex PCR reads with MiXCR. The repertoire holds about 160,000 distinct CDR3 sequences, with 9.4% as singletons. Orbital computed tomography, thyroid ultrasound, serum thyroxine and TRAb, and clinical symptoms together informed the diagnoses. This entry comes from a study of T cells in Graves' hyperthyroidism and ophthalmopathy. Turning to the study itself: Once the initial diagnosis was made, peripheral blood was obtained before any treatment.

The study's findings and limits: Most thyroid clonotypes expanded above 0.001 were also detected in blood.

This TCR was recovered from a young woman with Graves' hyperthyroidism that later progressed to Graves' ophthalmopathy. This chain links TRBV10-2 with TRBJ1-1; D might be TRBD1 (6 bases). The sample comprised blood. The CDR3 reads CASTDSQGVMNTEAFF. In DNA, the CDR3 is TGCGCCAGCACCGATTCACAGGGTGTAATGAACACTGAAGCTTTCTTT.